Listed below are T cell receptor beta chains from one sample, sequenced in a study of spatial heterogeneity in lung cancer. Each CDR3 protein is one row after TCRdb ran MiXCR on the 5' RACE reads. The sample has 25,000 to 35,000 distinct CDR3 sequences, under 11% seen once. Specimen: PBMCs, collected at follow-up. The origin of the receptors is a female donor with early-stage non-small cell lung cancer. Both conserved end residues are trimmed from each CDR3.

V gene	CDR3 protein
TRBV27	ASSFWDRNSPLH
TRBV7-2	ASSPLTSSDTQY
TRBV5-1	ASLGKRNEQF
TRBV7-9	ASSSPFLSGANVLT
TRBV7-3	ASSFSGANTGELF
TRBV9	ASSAGTGGFTGELF
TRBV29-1	SVEAGGQY
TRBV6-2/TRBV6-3	ASSYVAGDLRTQY
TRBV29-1	SAGTVGTNEKLF
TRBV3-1	ASSHKGTSGGSQETQY
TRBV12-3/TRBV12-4	ASSRPTGSSGNTIY
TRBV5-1	ASSWTDRAGTEAF
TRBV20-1	SAMRDTNYGYT
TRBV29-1	SARGGNEQY
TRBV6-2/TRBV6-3	ASRLRDSGETQY
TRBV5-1	ASSVGPNEQF
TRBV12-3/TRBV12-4	ASEVSGGANVLT
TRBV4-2	ASSQLGLAKRGQF
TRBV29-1	SALDRTRNTEAF
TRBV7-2	ASTNSWGSEQY
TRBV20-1	SASSGGGLSEQF
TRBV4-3	ASSQLKDFPMAHEQF
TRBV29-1	SVNTGGGTYEQY
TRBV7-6	ASSMAPSGGYNEQF
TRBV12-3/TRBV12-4	ASSLVPGPNTEAF
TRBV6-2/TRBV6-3	ASSQIRGTGELF
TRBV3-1	ASSQDWRGRTDTQY
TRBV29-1	SVEGDGFVAF